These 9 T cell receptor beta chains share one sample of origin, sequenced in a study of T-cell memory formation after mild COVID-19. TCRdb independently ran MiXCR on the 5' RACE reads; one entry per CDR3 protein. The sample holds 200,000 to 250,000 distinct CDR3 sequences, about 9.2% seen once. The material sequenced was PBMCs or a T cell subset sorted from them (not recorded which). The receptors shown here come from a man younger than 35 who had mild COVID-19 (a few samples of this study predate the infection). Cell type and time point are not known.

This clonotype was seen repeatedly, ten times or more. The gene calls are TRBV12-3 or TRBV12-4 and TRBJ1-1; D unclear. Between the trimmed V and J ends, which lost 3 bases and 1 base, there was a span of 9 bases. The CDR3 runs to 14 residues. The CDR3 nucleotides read TGTGCCAGCAGTTTTCAGAGCTCGAACACTGAAGCTTTCTTT. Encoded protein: CASSFQSSNTEAFF.

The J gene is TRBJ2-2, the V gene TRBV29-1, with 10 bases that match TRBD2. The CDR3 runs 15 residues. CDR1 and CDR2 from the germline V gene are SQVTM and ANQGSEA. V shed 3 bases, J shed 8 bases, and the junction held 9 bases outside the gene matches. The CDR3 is CSVDLASGGVGELFF. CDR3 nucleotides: TGCAGCGTTGATTTGGCTAGCGGGGGTGTAGGGGAGCTGTTTTTT.

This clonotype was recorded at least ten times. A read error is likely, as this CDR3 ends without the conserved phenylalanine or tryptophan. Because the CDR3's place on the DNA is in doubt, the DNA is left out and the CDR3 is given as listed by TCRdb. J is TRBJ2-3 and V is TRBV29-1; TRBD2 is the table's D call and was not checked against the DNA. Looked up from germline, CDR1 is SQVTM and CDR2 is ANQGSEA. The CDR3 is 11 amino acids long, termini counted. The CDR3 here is CSVDGLAGGLS.

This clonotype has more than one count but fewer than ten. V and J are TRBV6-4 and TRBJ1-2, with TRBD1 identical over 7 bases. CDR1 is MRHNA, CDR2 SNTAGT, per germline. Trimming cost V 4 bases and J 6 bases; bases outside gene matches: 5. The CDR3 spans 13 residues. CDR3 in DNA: TGTGCCAGCAGTGGGTCACAGGGGAATGGCTACACCTTC. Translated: CASSGSQGNGYTF.

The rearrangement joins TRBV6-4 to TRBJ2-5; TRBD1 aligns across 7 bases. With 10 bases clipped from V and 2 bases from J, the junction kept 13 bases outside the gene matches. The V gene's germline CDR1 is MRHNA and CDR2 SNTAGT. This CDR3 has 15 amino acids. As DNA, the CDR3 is TGTGCCAACCTAGCTATTGGGACAGTACAAGAGACCCAGTACTTC. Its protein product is CANLAIGTVQETQYF.

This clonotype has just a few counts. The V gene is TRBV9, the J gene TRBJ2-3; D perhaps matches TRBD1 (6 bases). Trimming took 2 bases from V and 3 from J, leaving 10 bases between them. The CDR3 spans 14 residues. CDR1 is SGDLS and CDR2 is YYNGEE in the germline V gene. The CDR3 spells CASSVLRGTDTQYF. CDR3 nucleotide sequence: TGTGCCAGCAGCGTGCTCAGGGGTACAGATACGCAGTATTTT.

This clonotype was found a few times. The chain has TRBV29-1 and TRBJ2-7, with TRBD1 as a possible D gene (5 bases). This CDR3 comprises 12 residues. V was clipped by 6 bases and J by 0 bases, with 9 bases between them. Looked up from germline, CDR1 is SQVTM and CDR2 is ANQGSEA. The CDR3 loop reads CSVRTHSYEQYV. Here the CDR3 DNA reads TGCAGCGTCCGGACACACTCCTACGAGCAGTACGTC.

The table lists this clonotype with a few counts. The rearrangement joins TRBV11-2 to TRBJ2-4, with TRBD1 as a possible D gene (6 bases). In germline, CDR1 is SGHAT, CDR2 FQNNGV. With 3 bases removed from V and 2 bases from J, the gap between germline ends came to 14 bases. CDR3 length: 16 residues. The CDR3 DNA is TGTGCCAGCAGCTTTGGGCAGGGGACAACCAAAAACATTCAGTACTTC. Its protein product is CASSFGQGTTKNIQYF.

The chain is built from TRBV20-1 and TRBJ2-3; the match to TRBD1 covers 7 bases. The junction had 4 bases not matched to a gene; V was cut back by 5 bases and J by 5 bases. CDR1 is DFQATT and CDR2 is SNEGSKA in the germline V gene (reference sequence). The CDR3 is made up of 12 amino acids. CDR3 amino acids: CSAEGAVDTQYF. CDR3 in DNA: TGCAGTGCTGAGGGGGCGGTAGATACGCAGTATTTT.